Each of the 2 T cell receptor beta chains below was sequenced from the same sample in a study of blood T cell repertoires in COVID-19. TCRdb's copy holds only in-frame clones and misses some; the assay was immunoSEQ multiplex PCR. The sample holds 300,000 to 500,000 clones, more than 75% seen once. Sample: PBMCs or T cells enriched from blood (not recorded which). Source of these receptors: a woman younger than 45 with acute COVID-19.

CDR3 loop: CASSSRTRWYF. In DNA, the CDR3 is TGTGCCAGCAGTTCCAGGACTAGGTGGTATTTT. The rearrangement joins TRBV12-3 or TRBV12-4 to TRBJ2-3; 7 nucleotides match TRBD2. V lost 4 bases and J lost 14; bases outside the gene matches: 6. The CDR3 extends over 11 amino acids.

DNA for the CDR3: TGTGCCAGCAGCGTGTCAGGGAGGAGGAACACCGGGGAGCTGTTTTTT. Its translation: CASSVSGRRNTGELFF. The chain links TRBV9 to TRBJ2-2; weak D call: TRBD2 (6 bases). Germline loops: CDR1 SGDLS, CDR2 YYNGEE. The CDR3 has 16 amino acids. V was clipped by 2 bases and J by 1 base, with 12 bases between them.